The present entry profiles one T cell receptor (beta chain) with its context. This CDR3 region has 15 residues. CDR1 is SGHAT, CDR2 FQNNGV, per germline. V dropped 6 bases and J dropped 3 bases, with 17 bases sitting between them. The protocol was immunoSEQ multiplex PCR, while the TCRdb copy is restricted to in-frame clones and leaves out a portion. The sample lists over 20,000 clones, about 90% occurring once. This specimen comes from a study of T cell changes during pregnancy in multiple sclerosis. The J gene is TRBJ1-1, the V gene TRBV11-2; TRBD1 might be the D (6 bases). The starting material was CD8+ T cells from peripheral blood mononuclear cells, obtained after pregnancy. This sequence was found in a female donor with multiple sclerosis, enrolled in a pregnancy study. The CDR3 bases are TGTGCCAGCAGTCTTACAGGGATCCTAGACACTGAAGCTTTCTTT. Its protein is CASSLTGILDTEAFF.